This TCR beta chain was sequenced during a study of blood T cell repertoires in COVID-19. Study context: Sample material is recorded as cDNA or gDNA derived from T cells, B-cell-depleted T cells, or PBMCs.

The age range of participants was about 18 to 90 years, with residence in about two dozen US areas. The V segment lost 3 bases and the J segment 0 bases; nucleotides outside the gene matches: 2. The CDR3 extends over 15 amino acids. Germline-derived CDR1 and CDR2 are KGHDR and SFDVKD. Clones were read by immunoSEQ multiplex PCR, and TCRdb kept only the in-frame ones, dropping some. The data contain some 270,000 clones, 80% to 90% of them singletons. The chain couples TRBV24-1 to TRBJ2-5; 8 bases are shared with TRBD2. Specimen: PBMCs or T cells enriched from blood (not recorded which). This receptor was obtained from a woman aged 35 to 49 who had been exposed to COVID-19. For the CDR3, the DNA is TGTGCCACCAGTGATCCGGGAGGGCACCAAGAGACCCAGTACTTC. Protein product: CATSDPGGHQETQYF.